Included here is one T cell receptor beta chain sequence, with context. The antigen is unknown. These data come from a study of cytomegalovirus exposure and HLA in healthy donors. The PCR had 60 Vbeta and 13 Jbeta primers. Authors' processing steps: A later analysis counted around 74 million unique TCR beta chains, roughly 11 million shared. Profiling relied on immunoSEQ multiplex PCR, and the TCRdb table lists in-frame clones only, not all of them. D and trimming were read from the DNA, whereas the V and J calls and clone size are those reported in that table. Of roughly 180,000 clones detected, 80% to 90% appear once; the ten largest clones hold about 0.82%. V shed 7 bases and J shed 0 bases, with 10 bases lying between them. The CDR3 extends over 13 amino acids. CDR1 MDHEN and CDR2 SYDVKM come from the germline V gene. Findings and limits, study-wide: It is likely that the observed cluster of highly shared sequence variants was a sequencing artifact.

Sequencing used PBMCs. The rearrangement uses TRBV28 and TRBJ2-7; D is unclear. This sequence was found in a woman aged 18 to 35 in good health and CMV-seronegative. In nucleotides, the CDR3 is TGTGCCAGCAACCGCCGGAGCTCCTACGAGCAGTACTTC. Amino acid sequence: CASNRRSSYEQYF.